This T cell receptor beta chain emerged from a study of blood T cell repertoires in COVID-19. For the study at large: Both acute and convalescent COVID-19 samples were obtained from the United States, Italy and Spain. T cells, B-cell-depleted T cells, or PBMCs supplied cDNA or gDNA.

Patients from Seattle were sampled longitudinally, starting during active infection. Per the study methods: Counts of nucleated cells, estimated from reference gene primer amplification, were obtained. The assay was immunoSEQ multiplex PCR, and TCRdb's table has in-frame clones only and misses some. The DNA was the basis for D and trimming; V, J and clone size are from that table. This table holds 200,000 to 250,000 clones, about 81% found once. The V gene end was trimmed by 8 bases and the J gene end by 6 bases; junction bases not matched to a gene: 11. The germline V gene has CDR1 SNHLY and CDR2 FYNNEI. CDR3 length: 15 residues.

The chain is built from TRBV2 and TRBJ2-3, with 10 bases matching TRBD2. The origin of this receptor is an elderly woman with COVID-19, enrolled during active disease. Sequencing was carried out using peripheral blood. CDR3 nucleotide sequence: TGTGCCAGCGGGGCCAGCGGGAGGGATGTGGATACGCAGTATTTT. Translating gives CASGASGRDVDTQYF.